This T cell receptor (beta chain) was captured in a study of regulatory T cells in long-lasting Graves disease. Time point specified: newly diagnosed GD, antithyroid drugs for less than 3 months. The TCR library was prepared using RNA isolated from PBMCs. General study findings and limits: Among samples with persistent disease, TRBV28, TRBJ1-2 and TRBJ2-5 were favored.

Sequencing libraries for TCR beta were prepared with iRepertoire HTBI primers and Arm-PCR of CDR3 regions. Via MiXCR, TCRdb re-called the multiplex PCR reads, giving one row per CDR3 protein. The sample records 400,000 to 450,000 distinct CDR3 sequences, more than 12% being singletons. This clonotype has more than one count but fewer than ten. Its specificity is unknown. The CDR3 runs to 15 residues. Looked up from germline, CDR1 is LNHDA and CDR2 is SQIVND (reference sequence). With 6 bases removed from V and 5 bases from J, the gap between germline ends came to 17 bases. These data also featured in a second study, about T cells in Graves' hyperthyroidism and ophthalmopathy. Per that paper: Hyperthyroidism patients were newly diagnosed, had disease duration under 2 months, and were aged 18 to 65 years.

The chain links TRBV19 to TRBJ2-1, with D uncertain. The source is a woman aged 25 to 39 with Graves disease. This material consisted of peripheral blood mononuclear cells (PBMCs), taken at new diagnosis, from a patient treated with antithyroid drugs. In DNA form, the CDR3 reads TGTGCCAGTAGCCGGCTACTCTCGAGAGACAATGAGCAGTTCTTC. It codes for CASSRLLSRDNEQFF. Full variable domain (remainder filled in from reference TRBV19 and TRBJ2-1): DGGITQSPKYLFRKEGQNVTLSCEQNLNHDAMYWYRQDPGQGLRLIYYSQIVNDFQKGDIAEGYSVSREKKESFPLTVTSAQKNPTAFYLCASSRLLSRDNEQFFGPGTRLTVL.